This entry is about one T cell receptor (beta chain). Its specificity is not known. This specimen comes from a study of OX40 agonist ivuxolimab in advanced cancers. Looking at the study overall: Ivuxolimab, which is an agonistic anti-OX40 (CD134) antibody, was administered to the patients.

This CDR3 comprises 16 residues. Per germline, CDR1 SGHAT and CDR2 FQDESV (reference sequence). The germline V and J ends were trimmed by 3 bases and 0 bases, with 11 bases remaining between them. The study's findings and limits: It was not determined which antigens were specifically recognized by the peripheral T cells that had undergone clonal expansion.

Sequenced by immunoSEQ multiplex PCR; TCRdb stores in-frame clones only, minus some. The sample lists some 60,000 clones, around 86% seen once, with under 4.5% in the top ten. The chain combines TRBV11-1 with TRBJ2-2, with D tentatively TRBD2 (5 bases). Specimen: CD4+ or CD8+ T cells sorted from blood, collected in a trial of the OX40 agonist ivuxolimab. The receptor was isolated from an adult with an advanced solid tumor such as melanoma, head and neck, liver or kidney cancer. Here the CDR3 reads CASSFFRGSNTGELFF. For the CDR3, the DNA is TGTGCCAGCAGCTTTTTCCGGGGTTCGAACACCGGGGAGCTGTTTTTT.